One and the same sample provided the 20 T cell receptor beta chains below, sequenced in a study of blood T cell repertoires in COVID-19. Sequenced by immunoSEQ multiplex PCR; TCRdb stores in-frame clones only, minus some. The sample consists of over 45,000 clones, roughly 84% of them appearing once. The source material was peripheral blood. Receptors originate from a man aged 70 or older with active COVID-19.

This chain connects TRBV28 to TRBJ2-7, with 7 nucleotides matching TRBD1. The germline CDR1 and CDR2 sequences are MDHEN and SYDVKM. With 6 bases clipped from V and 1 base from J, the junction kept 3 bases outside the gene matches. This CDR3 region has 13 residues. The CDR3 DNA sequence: TGTGCCAGCAGGGGGACAGTTTCCTACGAGCAGTACTTC. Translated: CASRGTVSYEQYF.

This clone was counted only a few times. CDR3 nucleotide sequence: TGTGCCAGCTCGACAGGGGCACAAGAGACCCAGTACTTC. This codes for CASSTGAQETQYF. The gene calls are TRBV19 and TRBJ2-5; 8 bases fit TRBD1. The CDR3 runs to 13 residues. V was clipped by 9 bases and J by 2 bases; unmatched bases: 5. Germline lookup yields CDR1 LNHDA and CDR2 SQIVND (reference sequence).

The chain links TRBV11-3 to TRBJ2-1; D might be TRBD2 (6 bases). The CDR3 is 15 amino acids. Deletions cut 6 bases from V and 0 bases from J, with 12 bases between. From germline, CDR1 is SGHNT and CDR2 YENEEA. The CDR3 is CASSPDGSSYNEQFF. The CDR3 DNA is TGTGCCAGCAGTCCCGACGGGAGCTCCTACAATGAGCAGTTCTTC.

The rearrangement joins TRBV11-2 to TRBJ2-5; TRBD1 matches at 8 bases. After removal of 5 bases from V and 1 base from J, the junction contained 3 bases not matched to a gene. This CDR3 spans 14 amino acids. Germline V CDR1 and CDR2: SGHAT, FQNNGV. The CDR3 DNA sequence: TGTGCCAGCAGCCTAGGACAGGGCCAAGAGACCCAGTACTTC. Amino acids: CASSLGQGQETQYF.

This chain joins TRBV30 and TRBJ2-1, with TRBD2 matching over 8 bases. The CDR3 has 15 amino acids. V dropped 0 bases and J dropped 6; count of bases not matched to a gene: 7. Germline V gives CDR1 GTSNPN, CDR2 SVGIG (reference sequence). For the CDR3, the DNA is TGTGCCTGGAGTGTGGGTAGCGGGAACTTCAATGAGCAGTTCTTC. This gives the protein CAWSVGSGNFNEQFF. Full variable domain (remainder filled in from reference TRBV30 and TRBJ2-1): SQTIHQWPATLVQPVGSPLSLECTVEGTSNPNLYWYRQAAGRGLQLLFYSVGIGQISSEVPQNLSASRPQDRQFILSSKKLLLSDSGFYLCAWSVGSGNFNEQFFGPGTRLTVL.

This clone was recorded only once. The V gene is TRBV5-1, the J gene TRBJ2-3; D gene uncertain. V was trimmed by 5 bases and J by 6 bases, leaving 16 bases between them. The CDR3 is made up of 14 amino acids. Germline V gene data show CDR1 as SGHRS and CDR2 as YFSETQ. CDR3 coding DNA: TGCGCCAGCAGGATAACTAACCCCGGGGATACGCAGTATTTT. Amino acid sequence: CASRITNPGDTQYF.

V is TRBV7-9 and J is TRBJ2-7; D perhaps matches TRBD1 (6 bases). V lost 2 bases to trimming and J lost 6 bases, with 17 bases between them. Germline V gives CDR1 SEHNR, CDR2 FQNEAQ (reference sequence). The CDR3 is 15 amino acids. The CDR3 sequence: CASSLRGDTGSEQYF. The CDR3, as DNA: TGTGCCAGCAGCTTACGAGGGGACACGGGAAGCGAGCAGTACTTC.

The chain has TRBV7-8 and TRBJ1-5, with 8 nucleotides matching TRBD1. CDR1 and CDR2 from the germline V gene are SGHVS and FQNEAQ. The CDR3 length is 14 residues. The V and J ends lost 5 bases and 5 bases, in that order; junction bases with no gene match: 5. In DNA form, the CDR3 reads TGTGCCAGCAGCATCGACAGGGGATATCAGCCCCAGCATTTT. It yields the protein CASSIDRGYQPQHF.

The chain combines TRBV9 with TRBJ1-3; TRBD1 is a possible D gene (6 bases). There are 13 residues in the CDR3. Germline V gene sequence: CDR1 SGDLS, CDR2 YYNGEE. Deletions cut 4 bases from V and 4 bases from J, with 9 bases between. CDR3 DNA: TGTGCCAGCAGCACGGGGGGCGGAAACACCATATATTTT. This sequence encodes CASSTGGGNTIYF.

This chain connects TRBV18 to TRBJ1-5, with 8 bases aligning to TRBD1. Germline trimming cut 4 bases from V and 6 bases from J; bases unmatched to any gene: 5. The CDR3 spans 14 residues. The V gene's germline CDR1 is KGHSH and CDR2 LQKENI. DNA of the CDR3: TGTGCCAGCTCACTATACAGGGGGAGTCAGCCCCAGCATTTT. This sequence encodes CASSLYRGSQPQHF. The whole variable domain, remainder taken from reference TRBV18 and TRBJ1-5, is NAGVMQNPRHLVRRRGQEARLRCSPMKGHSHVYWYRQLPEEGLKFMVYLQKENIIDESGMPKERFSAEFPKEGPSILRIQQVVRGDSAAYFCASSLYRGSQPQHFGDGTRLSIL.

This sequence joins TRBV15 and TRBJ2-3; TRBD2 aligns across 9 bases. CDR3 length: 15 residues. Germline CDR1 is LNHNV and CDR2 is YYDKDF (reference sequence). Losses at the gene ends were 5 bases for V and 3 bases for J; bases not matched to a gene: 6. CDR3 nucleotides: TGTGCCACCAGCCCCGGGACTAGCATTACAGATACGCAGTATTTT. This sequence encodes CATSPGTSITDTQYF.

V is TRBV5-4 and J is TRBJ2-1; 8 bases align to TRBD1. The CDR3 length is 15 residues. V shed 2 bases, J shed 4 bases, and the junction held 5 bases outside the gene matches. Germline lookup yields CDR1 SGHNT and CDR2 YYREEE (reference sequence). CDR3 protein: CASSLRTGQYNEQFF. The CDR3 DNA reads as TGTGCCAGCAGCTTAAGGACAGGGCAGTACAATGAGCAGTTCTTC.

CDR3 DNA: TGTGCCAGCAGTTTATTAGCGTCCGGCCCTGGGATCGACGAGCAGTACTTC. Translated, it gives CASSLLASGPGIDEQYF. The genes are TRBV27 and TRBJ2-7, with D possibly TRBD2 on 5 matching bases. CDR3 size: 17 residues. With 1 base removed from V and 5 bases from J, the gap between germline ends came to 21 bases. The germline CDR1 and CDR2 sequences are MNHEY and SMNVEV (reference sequence).

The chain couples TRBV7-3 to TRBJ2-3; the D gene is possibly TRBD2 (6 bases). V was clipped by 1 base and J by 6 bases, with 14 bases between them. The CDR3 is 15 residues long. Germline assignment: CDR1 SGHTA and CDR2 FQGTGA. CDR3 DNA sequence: TGTGCCAGCAGCTTAATGGGGCCTCGGGGGGATACGCAGTATTTT. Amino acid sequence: CASSLMGPRGDTQYF.

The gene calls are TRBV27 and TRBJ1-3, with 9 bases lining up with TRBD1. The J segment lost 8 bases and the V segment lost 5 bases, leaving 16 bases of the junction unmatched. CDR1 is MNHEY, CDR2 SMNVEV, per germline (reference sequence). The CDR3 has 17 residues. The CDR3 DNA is TGTGCCAGCAGTAGGGGAGGAACAGGGGGCGTTAAGGACACCATATATTTT. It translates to CASSRGGTGGVKDTIYF.

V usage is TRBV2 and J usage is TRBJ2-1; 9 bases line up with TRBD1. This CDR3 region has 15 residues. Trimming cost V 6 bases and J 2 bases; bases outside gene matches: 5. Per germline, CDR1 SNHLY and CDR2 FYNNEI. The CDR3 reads CASRPGTGPYNEQFF. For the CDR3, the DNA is TGTGCCAGCAGACCCGGGACAGGGCCCTACAATGAGCAGTTCTTC. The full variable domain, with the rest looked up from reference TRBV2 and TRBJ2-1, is EPEVTQTPSHQVTQMGQEVILRCVPISNHLYFYWYRQILGQKVEFLVSFYNNEISEKSEIFDDQFSVERPDGSNFTLKIRSTKLEDSAMYFCASRPGTGPYNEQFFGPGTRLTVL.

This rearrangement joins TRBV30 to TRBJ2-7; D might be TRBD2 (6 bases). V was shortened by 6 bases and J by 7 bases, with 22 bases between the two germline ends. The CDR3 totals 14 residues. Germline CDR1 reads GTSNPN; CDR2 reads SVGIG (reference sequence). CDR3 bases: TGTGCCTGCCAAAAAACCGGGACTCTCCGAGAGCAGTACTTC. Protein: CACQKTGTLREQYF. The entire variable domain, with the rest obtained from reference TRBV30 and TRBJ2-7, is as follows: SQTIHQWPATLVQPVGSPLSLECTVEGTSNPNLYWYRQAAGRGLQLLFYSVGIGQISSEVPQNLSASRPQDRQFILSSKKLLLSDSGFYLCACQKTGTLREQYFGPGTRLTVT.

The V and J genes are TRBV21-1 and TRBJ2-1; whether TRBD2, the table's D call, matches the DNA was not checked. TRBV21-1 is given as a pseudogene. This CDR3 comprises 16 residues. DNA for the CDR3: TGTGCCAGCAGCAAATGGCCCTGGGGAGGTTGGAATGAGCAGTTCTTC. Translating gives CASSKWPWGGWNEQFF.

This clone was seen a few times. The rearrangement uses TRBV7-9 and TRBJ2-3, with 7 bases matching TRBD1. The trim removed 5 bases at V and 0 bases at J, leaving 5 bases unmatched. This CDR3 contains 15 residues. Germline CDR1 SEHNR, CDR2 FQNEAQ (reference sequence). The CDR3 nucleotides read TGTGCCAGCAGCAAAACAGGGGTTAGCACAGATACGCAGTATTTT. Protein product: CASSKTGVSTDTQYF.

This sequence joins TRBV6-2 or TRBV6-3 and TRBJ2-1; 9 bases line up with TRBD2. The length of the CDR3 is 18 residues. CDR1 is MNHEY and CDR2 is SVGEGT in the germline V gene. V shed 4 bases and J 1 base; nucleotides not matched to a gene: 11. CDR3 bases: TGTGCCAGCAGTTCCCCCCTCGGTAGCGGGAGTTCCTACAATGAGCAGTTCTTC. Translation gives CASSSPLGSGSSYNEQFF.